Shown below are 30 T cell receptor beta chains from a single sample sequenced in a study of blood T cell repertoires in COVID-19. The method was immunoSEQ multiplex PCR; TCRdb's version includes in-frame clones alone and lacks a portion of them. The sample consists of some 54,000 clones, 75% to 95% of them appearing once. The material sequenced was peripheral blood. The receptors were sampled from a man between 60 and 70 years old with acute or convalescent COVID-19.

This sequence joins TRBV6-5 and TRBJ1-5, with TRBD1 identical over 9 bases. The J segment lost 2 bases and the V segment lost 6 bases, leaving 2 bases of the junction unmatched. The length of the CDR3 is 14 residues. Germline lookup yields CDR1 MNHEY and CDR2 SVGAGI. DNA of the CDR3: TGTGCCAGCAGGACAGGGGGAGGCAATCAGCCCCAGCATTTT. Its protein is CASRTGGGNQPQHF.

V is TRBV6-6 and J is TRBJ2-2, with 9 bases aligning to TRBD1. Per the germline V gene, CDR1 is MNHNY and CDR2 is SVGAGI (reference sequence). This CDR3 region has 16 residues. V lost 6 bases, J lost 3 bases, and 8 bases stayed unmatched. The CDR3 DNA reads as TGTGCCAGCAGGGAGGGACAGGGCTCGGACACCGGGGAGCTGTTTTTT. It yields the protein CASREGQGSDTGELFF.

The J gene is TRBJ2-1, the V gene TRBV28; D is uncertain. This CDR3 comprises 13 residues. Trimming stripped 10 bases from V and 4 bases from J, with 14 bases between. Germline CDR1 MDHEN, CDR2 SYDVKM. This CDR3 is CAIFHRRYNEQFF. Here the CDR3 DNA reads TGTGCCATCTTTCATCGGAGATACAATGAGCAGTTCTTC.

The CDR3 DNA is TGTGCCAGCAGCCCCGGACTAGCGGGAGTGCACAATGAGCAGTTCTTC. This encodes CASSPGLAGVHNEQFF. The rearrangement uses TRBV7-3 and TRBJ2-1; 13 bases match TRBD2. The CDR3 is 16 amino acids. The V gene's germline CDR1 is SGHTA and CDR2 FQGTGA. V dropped 5 bases and J dropped 5; count of bases not matched to a gene: 6.

V usage is TRBV7-2 and J usage is TRBJ2-3; a possible D gene is TRBD2 (7 bases). Trimming took off 5 bases at V and 3 bases at J, with 15 bases between the two ends. The V gene's germline CDR1 is SGHTA and CDR2 FQGNSA. The CDR3 consists of 15 residues. CDR3 residues: CASSRGGERTDTQYF. As DNA, the CDR3 is TGTGCCAGCAGCCGCGGGGGCGAGAGGACAGATACGCAGTATTTT.

CDR3 sequence: CASSRDSLYEQYF. Here the CDR3 DNA reads TGTGCCAGCAGCCGGGACAGTCTCTACGAGCAGTACTTC. This chain links TRBV9 with TRBJ2-7, with 7 bases matching TRBD1. This CDR3 has 13 amino acids. Germline V gene lookup returns CDR1 SGDLS and CDR2 YYNGEE. With V trimmed by 4 bases and J by 3 bases, 4 bases remained unmatched.

The chain has TRBV7-8 and TRBJ1-3; TRBD1 matches 7 bases. V trimming: 5 bases; J trimming: 1 base; junction bases outside the gene matches: 5. Germline loops: CDR1 SGHVS, CDR2 FQNEAQ. This CDR3 has 15 amino acids. The CDR3 spells CASSPRQGSGNTIYF. The CDR3 coding sequence is TGTGCCAGCAGCCCGCGACAGGGTTCTGGAAACACCATATATTTT.

There are a few counts of this clone. CDR3 protein: CASSSDGLAGGEQFF. CDR3 coding DNA: TGTGCCAGCAGCTCCGATGGACTAGCGGGGGGGGAGCAGTTCTTC. The chain employs TRBV7-3 and TRBJ2-1; 15 nucleotides agree with TRBD2. The germline CDR1 and CDR2 sequences are SGHTA and FQGTGA. This CDR3 contains 15 residues. J lost 10 bases, V lost 4 bases, and 5 bases had no gene match.

This clone appeared once. The chain links TRBV19 to TRBJ1-1; D is unresolved. Germline CDR1 reads LNHDA; CDR2 reads SQIVND (reference sequence). This CDR3 comprises 16 residues. V was trimmed by 1 base and J by 5 bases, leaving 17 bases between them. CDR3 protein: CASSIVGSRRKTEAFF. CDR3 nucleotide sequence: TGTGCCAGTAGTATAGTCGGGTCACGACGAAAGACTGAAGCTTTCTTT.

This CDR3 reads CATSGAGGNQPQHF. The CDR3 region has the DNA TGTGCCACCAGTGGGGCAGGGGGCAATCAGCCCCAGCATTTT. This chain links TRBV24-1 with TRBJ1-5; perhaps TRBD1 as D (6 bases). The germline V and J ends were trimmed by 5 bases and 2 bases, with 9 bases remaining between them. The CDR3 covers 14 residues. Germline CDR1 is KGHDR and CDR2 is SFDVKD.

The chain couples TRBV9 to TRBJ1-6, with unresolved D. CDR3 length equals 14 residues. With 0 bases removed from V and 6 bases from J, the gap between germline ends came to 7 bases. Germline values: CDR1 SGDLS, CDR2 YYNGEE. The CDR3 loop is CASSVEQLNSPLHF. For the CDR3, the DNA is TGTGCCAGCAGCGTAGAACAGCTTAATTCACCCCTCCACTTT.

The chain combines TRBV3-1 (or the pseudogene TRBV3-2) with TRBJ1-1; D not resolved. V lost 0 bases to trimming and J lost 5 bases, with 10 bases between them. The CDR3 contains 14 residues. Germline CDR1 is LGHDT and CDR2 is YNNKEL (reference sequence). CDR3 protein: CASSQDARGTEAFF. Written as DNA, the CDR3 is TGTGCCAGCAGCCAAGATGCCCGGGGAACTGAAGCTTTCTTT.

The sample holds one count of this clone. The chain uses TRBV27 and TRBJ2-7; 12 bases align to TRBD2. With V trimmed by 4 bases and J by 0 bases, 4 bases remained unmatched. The CDR3 consists of 16 residues. Per the germline V gene, CDR1 is MNHEY and CDR2 is SMNVEV (reference sequence). CDR3 sequence: CASSSQTSGSSYEQYF. The CDR3 DNA reads TGTGCCAGCAGTTCTCAGACTAGCGGGAGCTCCTACGAGCAGTACTTC.

The chain employs TRBV4-2 and TRBJ2-2; D is perhaps TRBD1 (6 bases). V dropped 1 base and J dropped 5 bases, with 14 bases sitting between them. Germline lookup yields CDR1 LGHNA and CDR2 YNFKEQ. The CDR3 covers 16 residues. The CDR3 spells CASSQALGAGTGELFF. The CDR3 DNA follows: TGTGCCAGCAGCCAAGCCCTGGGGGCCGGAACCGGGGAGCTGTTTTTT.

J is TRBJ2-7 and V is TRBV6-6; 7 bases are a match to TRBD1. This CDR3 has 13 amino acids. V lost 2 bases to trimming and J lost 5 bases; unmatched junction nucleotides: 3. CDR1 MNHNY and CDR2 SVGAGI come from the germline V gene (reference sequence). DNA for the CDR3: TGTGCCAGCAGTTACCCTGGGACAGACGAGCAGTACTTC. Its translation: CASSYPGTDEQYF.

This chain uses TRBV5-5 with TRBJ2-7; 7 positions agree with TRBD2. V lost 6 bases to trimming and J lost 1 base; unmatched junction nucleotides: 4. Germline CDR1 and CDR2: SGHKS and YYEKEE (reference sequence). This CDR3 has 13 residues. In DNA form, the CDR3 reads TGTGCCAGCACCTGGGGGGGTTCCTACGAGCAGTACTTC. This gives the protein CASTWGGSYEQYF.

The rearrangement links TRBV15 to TRBJ2-1; 13 nucleotides align to TRBD2. CDR3 length: 16 amino acids. Losses at the gene ends were 3 bases for V and 7 bases for J; bases not matched to a gene: 6. From germline, CDR1 is LNHNV and CDR2 YYDKDF (reference sequence). The CDR3 region has the DNA TGTGCCACCAGCAGGGAGGGGACTAGCGGGAAGAATGAGCAGTTCTTC. Translated, it gives CATSREGTSGKNEQFF.

This clone is a singleton in its sample. The V and J genes are TRBV30 and TRBJ1-4; a weak D match, TRBD1 (5 bases). CDR1 is GTSNPN and CDR2 is SVGIG in the germline V gene (reference sequence). The CDR3 length is 14 residues. V was shortened by 2 bases and J by 8 bases, with 15 bases between the two germline ends. The CDR3 here is CAWSLGGAQEKLFF. The DNA of the CDR3 is TGTGCCTGGAGTCTAGGAGGGGCGCAAGAAAAACTGTTTTTT. Full variable domain (outside the CDR3, taken from reference TRBV30 and TRBJ1-4): SQTIHQWPATLVQPVGSPLSLECTVEGTSNPNLYWYRQAAGRGLQLLFYSVGIGQISSEVPQNLSASRPQDRQFILSSKKLLLSDSGFYLCAWSLGGAQEKLFFGSGTQLSVL.

This chain connects TRBV19 to TRBJ1-4; D is uncertain. CDR1 is LNHDA and CDR2 is SQIVND in the germline V gene (reference sequence). V lost 5 bases and J 0 bases, leaving 7 bases between the germline ends. This CDR3 comprises 14 residues. Written as DNA, the CDR3 is TGTGCCAGTAGTCATCCCCCAACTAATGAAAAACTGTTTTTT. This translates into CASSHPPTNEKLFF.

V is TRBV2 and J is TRBJ1-2; the D is unclear. V was trimmed by 4 bases and J by 6 bases, leaving 12 bases between them. This CDR3 is built from 13 residues. Germline lookup yields CDR1 SNHLY and CDR2 FYNNEI. CDR3 in DNA: TGTGCCAGCAGTGGGTCTGCGCTTGATGGCTACACCTTC. Translated: CASSGSALDGYTF.

This clone was observed a handful of times. The chain combines TRBV28 with TRBJ1-2; 8 positions match TRBD1. The CDR3 length is 14 residues. V was clipped by 7 bases and J by 8 bases; unmatched bases: 12. Looked up from germline, CDR1 is MDHEN and CDR2 is SYDVKM. The DNA of the CDR3 is TGTGCCAGCACCTCCCCGACAGGGGCGGGGGGCTACACCTTC. This translates into CASTSPTGAGGYTF.

This chain links TRBV19 with TRBJ1-3; D is perhaps TRBD1 (5 bases). Germline CDR1 is LNHDA and CDR2 is SQIVND (reference sequence). This CDR3 spans 15 amino acids. Trimming pared 3 bases from V and 0 bases from J, leaving 9 bases between. The CDR3 DNA is TGTGCCAGTAGTATGAAGGGGCACTCTGGAAACACCATATATTTT. It yields the protein CASSMKGHSGNTIYF.

The rearrangement uses TRBV11-3 and TRBJ2-1; 14 bases match TRBD2. This CDR3 comprises 17 residues. With V trimmed by 8 bases and J by 4 bases, 10 bases remained unmatched. Germline V gene data show CDR1 as SGHNT and CDR2 as YENEEA. As DNA, the CDR3 is TGTGCCAGCGAAATGGGCGGACTAGCGGGAGGTTACAATGAGCAGTTCTTC. This translates into CASEMGGLAGGYNEQFF. The whole variable domain, filled in from reference TRBV11-3 and TRBJ2-1, reads EAGVVQSPRYKIIEKKQPVAFWCNPISGHNTLYWYLQNLGQGPELLIRYENEEAVDDSQLPKDRFSAERLKGVDSTLKIQPAELGDSAVYLCASEMGGLAGGYNEQFFGPGTRLTVL.

The genes are TRBV18 and TRBJ2-7, with 8 bases that match TRBD1. The junction had 20 bases not matched to a gene; V was cut back by 1 base and J by 6 bases. This CDR3 is 19 amino acids long. Germline V gives CDR1 KGHSH, CDR2 LQKENI. The CDR3 is CASSPRPGSFGQGGGEQYF. DNA of the CDR3: TGTGCCAGCTCACCACGGCCAGGCTCTTTTGGACAGGGAGGCGGCGAGCAGTACTTC.

This clone is a singleton in its sample. The V call is TRBV11-1, the J call TRBJ2-7, with 7 bases lining up with TRBD2. J was trimmed by 5 bases and V by 0 bases; bases with no gene match: 1. The germline gives CDR1 SGHAT, CDR2 FQDESV (reference sequence). The CDR3 loop spans 13 amino acids. CDR3 region: CASSLAGGNEQYF. In DNA, the CDR3 is TGTGCCAGCAGCTTAGCGGGAGGGAACGAGCAGTACTTC.

The V gene is TRBV3-1 (or the pseudogene TRBV3-2), the J gene TRBJ2-1; D remains unclear. CDR3 size: 13 residues. Per the germline V gene, CDR1 is LGHDT and CDR2 is YNNKEL (reference sequence). Trimming left V 4 bases short and J 8 bases short, with 12 bases between. CDR3 DNA: TGTGCCAGCAGCCGGAGTCGAGGCCATGAGCAGTTCTTC. Its protein product is CASSRSRGHEQFF.

The chain recombines TRBV15 with TRBJ1-5; weak D call: TRBD1 (6 bases). Trimming took 4 bases from V and 1 from J, leaving 11 bases between them. The CDR3 has 15 amino acids. Germline V gives CDR1 LNHNV, CDR2 YYDKDF (reference sequence). This CDR3 reads CATSTEGQSNQPQHF. CDR3 bases: TGTGCCACCAGCACAGAAGGACAGAGCAATCAGCCCCAGCATTTT.

The table lists this clone with a few counts. The gene calls are TRBV3-1 (or the pseudogene TRBV3-2) and TRBJ2-2; tentatively, D is TRBD2 (5 bases). V was clipped by 1 base and J by 10 bases, with 25 bases between them. Germline values: CDR1 LGHDT, CDR2 YNNKEL (reference sequence). This CDR3 spans 18 amino acids. CDR3 nucleotide sequence: TGTGCCAGCAGCCAAGGAGGGTCCGCGATCTACCCCGGGGAGGAGCTGTTTTTT. Protein product: CASSQGGSAIYPGEELFF.

The chain uses TRBV29-1 and TRBJ1-1; no clear D. Trimming removed 5 bases at V and 7 bases at J, with 20 bases between. The CDR3 has 14 residues. The germline CDR1 and CDR2 sequences are SQVTM and ANQGSEA. The DNA for the CDR3 is TGCAGCGTTTTGCGTCACGAGGATGATGGTGAAGCTTTCTTT. Translated: CSVLRHEDDGEAFF.

CDR3 protein: CAISEGQGKQPQHF. CDR3 sequence (DNA): TGTGCCATCAGTGAAGGACAGGGAAAACAGCCCCAGCATTTT. The J gene is TRBJ1-5, the V gene TRBV10-3, with 8 bases that match TRBD1. The CDR3 runs 14 residues. V was pared by 3 bases and J by 7 bases, with 5 bases of the junction left unmatched. Germline values: CDR1 ENHRY, CDR2 SYGVKD.